This T cell receptor (beta chain) was documented in a study of shared clonotypes between healthy human individuals. Study details: Donor ages ranged 18 to 49 years: a couple of women, a few men. Researchers assigned three CD4 naive, three CD4 memory, two CD8 naive and one CD8 memory plate to each donor.

About this clone: Other DNA sequences in the sample encode the same CDR3.

For each subset, genomic DNA was distributed in equal portions over several immunoSEQ plates. Sorted-subset replicate PCRs used about 0.2 ug DNA, approximately 33,000 T cell genomes. Method: immunoSEQ multiplex PCR; TCRdb's copy keeps in-frame clones and lacks some. The profile covers a few million clones, with 85% to 95% appearing a single time and about 0.41% taken by the ten largest. The origin of this receptor is a man between 18 and 29 years old in good health. Some clones in this sample may be carry-over from other donors' samples. The sequenced sample was naive CD4+ T cells from PBMCs. Subset meaning: CD45RA+ positively selected.

CDR3 sequence: CASSPGLHYNEQFF. Written as DNA, the CDR3 is TGTGCCAGCAGTCCGGGACTTCACTACAATGAGCAGTTCTTC. The chain couples TRBV6-6 to TRBJ2-1; D may be TRBD2 (6 bases). V was cut by 5 bases and J by 3 bases, with 11 bases left in between. Germline V gives CDR1 MNHNY, CDR2 SVGAGI (reference sequence). The CDR3 is made up of 14 amino acids.